This record concerns one TCR beta chain sequence. Each of the donors was a healthy adult who was HIV-negative and had not had a recent acute infection or vaccination. The source of the sample is a study of shared clonotypes between healthy human individuals. Trimming left V 5 bases short and J 1 base short, with 11 bases between. Germline CDR1 reads SGHNT; CDR2 reads YENEEA. CDR3 length equals 14 residues. Deep was the level used in running the assay. Sequencing was performed with immunoSEQ multiplex PCR; in TCRdb, only in-frame clones are kept and a portion is missing. The table lists roughly 2.5 million clones, 85% to 95% of them singletons, with over 0.12% in the top ten.

J is TRBJ2-5 and V is TRBV11-3; D ambiguous. The sample was naive CD4+ T cells sorted from blood. Subset reported: CD45RA+ positively selected. The receptor comes from a man younger than 35 in good health. The CDR3 coding sequence is TGTGCCAGCAGCCCCGGTGATGGCCAAGAGACCCAGTACTTC. Translating gives CASSPGDGQETQYF.